This TCR beta chain emerged from a study of blood T cells in healthy people across ages. The use of a sample-barcoded 5' primer and a J-beta primer mix characterized a second PCR of 7 to 11 cycles. MiXCR, run by TCRdb on the 5' RACE reads, gives a single entry per CDR3 protein. The table has about 1,400,000 distinct CDR3 sequences, 45% to 70% seen once. This clonotype was counted ten times or more. No antigen is known for it. Broader study findings: The lack of PBMC sorting stopped any conclusive naive versus antigen-experienced comparison. Comparison with aged donors showed that long-lived donors had more naive CD4+ cells and higher diversity.

With 3 bases removed from V and 3 bases from J, the gap between germline ends came to 15 bases. The CDR3 runs to 16 residues. From germline, CDR1 is LGHNA and CDR2 YNFKEQ. This TCR derives from a man younger than 35 in good health. The chain has TRBV4-2 and TRBJ2-1; D unresolved. Sequenced sample: blood. This chain's CDR3 is CASSHKSELHYNEQFF. DNA for the CDR3: TGTGCCAGCAGCCACAAGAGCGAGCTGCACTACAATGAGCAGTTCTTC.